Listed below are T cell receptor beta chains from one sample, sequenced in a study of T-cell reconstitution after alpha-beta-depleted transplantation in children. Each CDR3 protein gets one entry after TCRdb re-called the PCR reads with MiXCR. The sample lists some 260,000 distinct CDR3 sequences; about 24% were seen once. The source material was PBMCs, mostly from graft donor cells, sampled 360 days after TCRalphabeta/CD19-depleted stem cell transplant. Receptors were obtained from a female patient under 10 years old who had a stem cell transplant for congenital amegakaryocytic thrombocytopenia, so the T cells may come from the graft donor. Each CDR3 is given with its conserved first and last residue. The D gene is left open where the match is weak. Size is stated for part of the rows, as once, few or many counts, or as a class when the clone is expanded.

D gene | J gene | clone size | V gene | CDR3 DNA | CDR3 protein
. | TRBJ2-1 | . | TRBV18 | TGTGCCAGCTCACCAAGACACGACTCCTACAATGAGCAGTTCTTC | CASSPRHDSYNEQFF
. | TRBJ2-1 | few | TRBV11-2 | TGTGCCAGCAGCTTAGCCCTGCCCAATGAGCAGTTCTTC | CASSLALPNEQFF
. | TRBJ2-3 | few | TRBV28 | TGTGCCAGCAGTTTAGGGACACGGGTGACAGATACGCAGTATTTT | CASSLGTRVTDTQYF
. | TRBJ2-5 | . | TRBV27 | TGTGCCAGCAGTCCAGCGGGCGAGACCCAGTACTTC | CASSPAGETQYF
. | TRBJ2-5 | few | TRBV6-2/TRBV6-3 | TGTGCCAGCAGTCCCGAATGGGTAGGGACCCAGTACTTC | CASSPEWVGTQYF
TRBD2 | TRBJ2-4 | . | TRBV3-1 | TGTGCCAGCAGCCAAGGGCTAGCGGGAAATCTAGCCAAAAACATTCAGTACTTC | CASSQGLAGNLAKNIQYF
. | TRBJ2-4 | . | TRBV4-1 | TGCGCCAGCAGCCATCCCTCAAACGGGGCCAAAAACATTCAGTACTTC | CASSHPSNGAKNIQYF
. | TRBJ2-2 | . | TRBV2 | TGTGCCAGCAGAAGGAGGGGACAGTCTAACACCGGGGAGCTGTTTTTT | CASRRRGQSNTGELFF
TRBD1 | TRBJ2-5 | . | TRBV5-1 | TGCGCCAGCAGCTCGTCCAGGGGGCGCGGAGAGACCCAGTACTTC | CASSSSRGRGETQYF
. | TRBJ2-3 | many | TRBV29-1 | TGCAGCGTTGAAGATCTTCGGGGCCGGTCTAGCACAGATACGCAGTATTTT | CSVEDLRGRSSTDTQYF
. | TRBJ2-3 | few | TRBV12-3/TRBV12-4 | TGTGCCAGCAGTTTACCCATAGGAGGTACGCAGTATTTT | CASSLPIGGTQYF
TRBD1 | TRBJ1-5 | . | TRBV6-2/TRBV6-3 | TGTGCCAGCAGTGACGGACAGGGCCATCAGCCCCAGCATTTT | CASSDGQGHQPQHF
. | TRBJ2-7 | . | TRBV4-1 | TGCGCCAGCAGCCAAGTCACCCGGGCTGAAGAGCAGTACTTC | CASSQVTRAEEQYF
. | TRBJ2-2 | few | TRBV5-6 | TGTGCCAGCGCCGTGATGGGCCCGAACACCGGGGAGCTGTTTTTT | CASAVMGPNTGELFF
. | TRBJ2-7 | few | TRBV7-2 | TGTGCCAGCAGCTTTTGGGACTCTACCCCCTACGAGCAGTACTTC | CASSFWDSTPYEQYF
. | TRBJ1-1 | . | TRBV6-1 | TGTGCCAGCACTAGACAGCCGAACACTGAAGCTTTCTTT | CASTRQPNTEAFF
. | TRBJ2-5 | . | TRBV6-2/TRBV6-3 | TGTGCCAGCAGTAACACGGTCCGTGGTACCCAGTACTTC | CASSNTVRGTQYF
. | TRBJ2-1 | few | TRBV30 | TGTGCCTGGAGTGTGACTCTCTCGAGCTCCTACAATGAGCAGTTCTTC | CAWSVTLSSSYNEQFF
. | TRBJ1-6 | . | TRBV20-1 | TGCAGTGCTGCTTTGACCGGGACCGAGAATTCACCCCTCCACTTT | CSAALTGTENSPLHF
. | TRBJ2-1 | . | TRBV5-1 | TGCGCCAGCAGCTTGGGGACACTGACAGTGTACAATGAGCAGTTCTTC | CASSLGTLTVYNEQFF
. | TRBJ1-1 | few | TRBV4-1 | TGCGCCAGCAGCCGGAGGGACAAGGAAACTGAAGCTTTCTTT | CASSRRDKETEAFF
TRBD1 | TRBJ2-7 | once | TRBV7-1 | TGTGCCAGCAGCTCACCCCGCCCACAGGGGGCGCGTTTGCCTTGGGCTCCCTACGAGCAGTACTTC | CASSSPRPQGARLPWAPYEQYF
. | TRBJ2-6 | few | TRBV5-1 | TGCGCCAGCAGCTTGTGGGGGAACTCTGGGGCCAACGTCCTGACTTTC | CASSLWGNSGANVLTF
TRBD2 | TRBJ2-3 | few | TRBV5-1 | TGCGCCAGCAGGATGAGAGCGGGGGGAAGGGGCACAGATACGCAGTATTTT | CASRMRAGGRGTDTQYF
. | TRBJ2-2 | . | TRBV5-1 | TGCGCCAGCAGCTTGAACACAGGGTTCACCGGGGAGCTGTTTTTT | CASSLNTGFTGELFF
TRBD1 | TRBJ2-2 | few | TRBV5-1 | TGCGCCAGCAGCTTCACCGGGACAGCCTTAGCGAACACCGGGGAGCTGTTTTTT | CASSFTGTALANTGELFF
. | TRBJ2-7 | . | TRBV3-1 | TGTGCCAGCAGCTCACTAGGAGGCGGGGACTCCTACGAGCAGTACTTC | CASSSLGGGDSYEQYF
. | TRBJ1-6 | . | TRBV18 | TGTGCCAGCTCACCCCTCGAGACCCCGAATTCACCCCTCCACTTT | CASSPLETPNSPLHF
. | TRBJ2-5 | . | TRBV4-2 | TGTGCCAGCAGCCAAGTCGTGCAAGAGACCCAGTACTTC | CASSQVVQETQYF
TRBD1 | TRBJ2-2 | . | TRBV5-1 | TGCGCCAGCAGCTCCGGGACAGCCACCGGGGAGCTGTTTTTT | CASSSGTATGELFF
TRBD2 | TRBJ2-1 | few | TRBV4-1 | TGCGCCAGCAGCGAACAACCCGGGACTATTAACAATGAGCAGTTCTTC | CASSEQPGTINNEQFF
. | TRBJ2-1 | . | TRBV6-2/TRBV6-3 | TGTGCCAGCAGTTACATTGGCGTTCTTAGTCTTGAGCAGTTCTTC | CASSYIGVLSLEQFF
TRBD2 | TRBJ2-1 | . | TRBV7-9 | TGTGCCAGCAGCCCCCGACTAGCGGGAGACTACAATGAGCAGTTCTTC | CASSPRLAGDYNEQFF
. | TRBJ2-3 | . | TRBV7-2 | TGTGCCAGCAGCTTAGAGGCTGCCTATACGCAGTATTTT | CASSLEAAYTQYF
. | TRBJ2-2 | few | TRBV7-9 | TGTGCCAGCAGTCGCAACACAGAGAACACCGGGGAGCTGTTTTTT | CASSRNTENTGELFF
. | TRBJ2-3 | . | TRBV11-2 | TGTGCCAGCAGCTTACTTCTCCCCCAGCGCCCTGGCACAGATACGCAGTATTTT | CASSLLLPQRPGTDTQYF
. | TRBJ1-1 | . | TRBV4-2 | TGTGCCAGCAGCCAACCGGACGGATCCAATGAAGCTTTCTTT | CASSQPDGSNEAFF
TRBD2 | TRBJ2-1 | . | TRBV4-2 | TGTGCCAGCAGCCAACCACTAGCGGGGAACAATGAGCAGTTCTTC | CASSQPLAGNNEQFF
TRBD1 | TRBJ1-6 | few | TRBV4-1 | TGCGCCAGCAGCCCTCAGGTTCCGGGACAGGGATATTCACCCCTCCACTTT | CASSPQVPGQGYSPLHF
. | TRBJ2-2 | many | TRBV3-1 | TGTGCCAGTACCCCAGGGATTAATACCGGGGAGCTGTTTTTT | CASTPGINTGELFF
TRBD2 | TRBJ2-2 | many | TRBV5-1 | TGCGCCAGCAGCCCCCTTGCGGGAGACACCGGGGAGCTGTTTTTT | CASSPLAGDTGELFF
. | TRBJ1-4 | few | TRBV6-1 | TGTGCCAGCAGTGAGAGGAGAGAAAAACTGTTTTTT | CASSERREKLFF
. | TRBJ2-1 | few | TRBV19 | TGTGCCAGTAGTATGGGGTATTATAGCTCCTACAATGAGCAGTTCTTC | CASSMGYYSSYNEQFF
. | TRBJ2-1 | . | TRBV11-3 | TGTGCCAGCAGCTTAGAATTGGGGACTGAGCAGTTCTTC | CASSLELGTEQFF
TRBD2 | TRBJ2-1 | . | TRBV20-1 | TGCAGTGCCCTAAAGCGGGGGGGCTTGGTCAATGAGCAGTTCTTC | CSALKRGGLVNEQFF
. | TRBJ1-2 | . | TRBV6-5 | TGTGCCAGCAGTTACTCTAACAGAGGCTATGGCTACACCTTC | CASSYSNRGYGYTF
. | TRBJ1-1 | few | TRBV19 | TGTGCCAGTAGTCCGCGGTCCCGCTTGGTCCCTGAAGCTTTCTTT | CASSPRSRLVPEAFF
. | TRBJ1-2 | . | TRBV4-1 | TGCGCCAGCAGCCACCGGACCCGGGGGAACTATGGCTACACCTTC | CASSHRTRGNYGYTF
. | TRBJ2-3 | few | TRBV20-1 | TGCAGTGCTAGAGATCCGACCCCGACCTACACAGATACGCAGTATTTT | CSARDPTPTYTDTQYF
. | TRBJ2-1 | few | TRBV12-3/TRBV12-4 | TGTGCCAGCAGTTTGTCCAGGGGACGAGATGAGCAGTTCTTC | CASSLSRGRDEQFF
. | TRBJ2-7 | once | TRBV14 | TGTGCCAGCAGCCAACGTAGTAGGCGGAAGCAGTACTTC | CASSQRSRRKQYF